The T cell receptor (beta chain) described here comes from a study of T cell responses to AZD1222 COVID-19 vaccine. Sequenced by immunoSEQ multiplex PCR; TCRdb stores in-frame clones only, minus some. The table includes hundreds of thousands of clones, approximately 94% detected once. Germline V lookup: CDR1 SGHRS, CDR2 YFSETQ. The length of the CDR3 is 15 residues. Trimming cost V 5 bases and J 0 bases, with 12 bases left between them. Sequences were derived from peripheral blood, sampled on day 0 of MenACWY control vaccination. The J gene is TRBJ1-5, the V gene TRBV5-1, with D unclear. The clonotype comes from an adult in good health. CDR3: CASSHLGDSNQPQHF. DNA of the CDR3: TGCGCCAGCAGTCACCTTGGGGATAGCAATCAGCCCCAGCATTTT.